This TCR beta chain was recovered during a study of T cell responses to AZD1222 COVID-19 vaccine. Profiling relied on immunoSEQ multiplex PCR, and the TCRdb table lists in-frame clones only, not all of them. Here the sample spans approximately 150,000 clones, approximately 90% being singletons. V dropped 5 bases and J dropped 0 bases, with 13 bases sitting between them. Per the germline V gene, CDR1 is SEHNR and CDR2 is FQNEAQ (reference sequence). CDR3 length: 15 residues. The V and J genes are TRBV7-9 and TRBJ1-1; D perhaps matches TRBD1 (6 bases). This material consisted of peripheral blood, taken on day 0 of AZD1222 vaccination. This TCR derives from an adult in good health. CDR3 sequence: CASSVTGIMNTEAFF. CDR3 coding DNA: TGTGCCAGCAGCGTCACAGGGATAATGAACACTGAAGCTTTCTTT.